This T cell receptor (beta chain) originates from a study of T cells after yellow fever vaccination. TCRdb reprocessed the 5' RACE reads with MiXCR, giving one entry per CDR3 protein. The profile shows about 400,000 distinct CDR3 sequences, approximately 5.7% of them singletons. The V segment lost 5 bases and the J segment 3 bases; nucleotides outside the gene matches: 6. CDR1 and CDR2 from the germline V gene are SGHTA and FQGNSA. This CDR3 spans 16 amino acids. V is TRBV7-2 and J is TRBJ2-7; 14 bases agree with TRBD2. Material: PBMCs, obtained 5 days after the yellow fever booster vaccination. The sequence came from a man aged 30 to 45 who received the YFV17D yellow fever vaccine. The CDR3 DNA reads as TGTGCCAGCAGCCGGACCGGGACTAGCGGGAGCTACGAGCAGTACTTC. It codes for CASSRTGTSGSYEQYF.